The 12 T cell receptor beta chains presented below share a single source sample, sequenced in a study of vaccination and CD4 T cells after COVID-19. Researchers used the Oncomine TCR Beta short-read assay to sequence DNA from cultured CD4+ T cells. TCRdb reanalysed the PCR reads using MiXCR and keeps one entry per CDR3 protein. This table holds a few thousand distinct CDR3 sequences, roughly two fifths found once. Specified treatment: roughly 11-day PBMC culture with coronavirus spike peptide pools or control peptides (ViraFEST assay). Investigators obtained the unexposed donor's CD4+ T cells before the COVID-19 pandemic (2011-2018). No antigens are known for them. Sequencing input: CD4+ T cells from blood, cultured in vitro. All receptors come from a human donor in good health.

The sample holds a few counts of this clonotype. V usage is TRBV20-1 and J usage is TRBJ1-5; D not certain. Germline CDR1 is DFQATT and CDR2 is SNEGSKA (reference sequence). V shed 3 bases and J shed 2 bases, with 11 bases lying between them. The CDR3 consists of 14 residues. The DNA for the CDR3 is TGCAGTGCTAGGGGATCGAAGGGCAATCAGCCCCAGCATTTT. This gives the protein CSARGSKGNQPQHF.

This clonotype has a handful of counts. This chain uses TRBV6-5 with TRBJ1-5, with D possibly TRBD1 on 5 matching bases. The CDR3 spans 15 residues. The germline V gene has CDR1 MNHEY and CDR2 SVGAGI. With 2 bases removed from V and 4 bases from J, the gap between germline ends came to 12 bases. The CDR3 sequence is CASSYEGLGNQPQHF. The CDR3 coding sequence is TGTGCCAGCAGTTACGAGGGGCTCGGGAATCAGCCCCAGCATTTT.

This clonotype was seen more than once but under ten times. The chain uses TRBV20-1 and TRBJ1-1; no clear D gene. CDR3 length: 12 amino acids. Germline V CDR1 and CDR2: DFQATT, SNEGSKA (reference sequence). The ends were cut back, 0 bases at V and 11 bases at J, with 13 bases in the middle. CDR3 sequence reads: CSARDQVAGAFF. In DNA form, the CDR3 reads TGCAGTGCTAGAGATCAGGTGGCGGGGGCTTTCTTT.

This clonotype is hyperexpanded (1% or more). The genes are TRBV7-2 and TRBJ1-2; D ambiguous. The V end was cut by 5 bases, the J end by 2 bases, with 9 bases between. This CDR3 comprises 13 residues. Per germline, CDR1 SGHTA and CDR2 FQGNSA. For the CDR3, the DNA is TGTGCCAGCAGCCCCTATTTGAACTATGGCTACACCTTC. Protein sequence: CASSPYLNYGYTF.

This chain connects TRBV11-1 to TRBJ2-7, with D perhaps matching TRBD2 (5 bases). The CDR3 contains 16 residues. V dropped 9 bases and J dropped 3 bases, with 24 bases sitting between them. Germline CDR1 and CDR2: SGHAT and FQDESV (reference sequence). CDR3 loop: CASPMVRGKLYYEQYF. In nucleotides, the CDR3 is TGTGCCAGTCCTATGGTAAGAGGGAAGCTGTACTACGAGCAGTACTTC.

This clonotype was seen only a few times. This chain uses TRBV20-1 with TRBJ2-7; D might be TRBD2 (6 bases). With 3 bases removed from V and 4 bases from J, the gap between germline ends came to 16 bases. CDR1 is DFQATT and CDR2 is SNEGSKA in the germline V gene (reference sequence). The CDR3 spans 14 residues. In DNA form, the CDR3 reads TGCAGTGCTAGGGAGCCAGATGGGACTTACGAGCAGTACTTC. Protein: CSAREPDGTYEQYF.

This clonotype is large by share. The DNA for the CDR3 is TGTGCCAGCAGACTACTCTCTGGAAACACCATATATTTT. As protein: CASRLLSGNTIYF. The gene calls are TRBV27 and TRBJ1-3; D unclear. The CDR3 covers 13 residues. In germline, CDR1 is MNHEY, CDR2 SMNVEV (reference sequence). V gave up 6 bases and J gave up 0 bases, with 6 bases separating them.

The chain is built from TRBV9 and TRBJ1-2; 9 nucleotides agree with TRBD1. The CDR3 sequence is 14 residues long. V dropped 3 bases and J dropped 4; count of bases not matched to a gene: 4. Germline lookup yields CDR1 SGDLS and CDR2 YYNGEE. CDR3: CASSAQGQGYGYTF. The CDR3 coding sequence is TGTGCCAGCAGCGCTCAGGGACAGGGCTATGGCTACACCTTC.

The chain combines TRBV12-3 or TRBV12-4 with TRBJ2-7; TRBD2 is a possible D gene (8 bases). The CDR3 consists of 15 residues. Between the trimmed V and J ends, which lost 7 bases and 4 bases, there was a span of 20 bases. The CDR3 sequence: CASTQGGGGPYEQYF. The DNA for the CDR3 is TGTGCCAGCACCCAAGGGGGCGGGGGGCCGTACGAGCAGTACTTC.

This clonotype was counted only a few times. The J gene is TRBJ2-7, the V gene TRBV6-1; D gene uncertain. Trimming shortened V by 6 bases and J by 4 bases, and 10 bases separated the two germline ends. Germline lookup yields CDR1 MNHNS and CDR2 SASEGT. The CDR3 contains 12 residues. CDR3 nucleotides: TGTGCCAGCAGGGGCTCCGGTTACGAGCAGTACTTC. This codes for CASRGSGYEQYF.

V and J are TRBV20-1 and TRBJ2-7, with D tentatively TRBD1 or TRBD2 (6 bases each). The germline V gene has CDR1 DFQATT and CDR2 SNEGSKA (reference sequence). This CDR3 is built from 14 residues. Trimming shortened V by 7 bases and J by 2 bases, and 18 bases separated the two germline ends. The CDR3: CSVREGGETYEQYF. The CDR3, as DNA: TGCAGTGTCCGAGAGGGGGGCGAAACCTACGAGCAGTACTTC.

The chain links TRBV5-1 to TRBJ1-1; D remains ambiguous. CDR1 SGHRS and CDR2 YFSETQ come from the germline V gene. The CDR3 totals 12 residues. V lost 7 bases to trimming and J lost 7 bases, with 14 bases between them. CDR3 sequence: CASLDGLGEAFF. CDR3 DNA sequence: TGCGCCAGCCTGGACGGGTTGGGTGAAGCTTTCTTT.